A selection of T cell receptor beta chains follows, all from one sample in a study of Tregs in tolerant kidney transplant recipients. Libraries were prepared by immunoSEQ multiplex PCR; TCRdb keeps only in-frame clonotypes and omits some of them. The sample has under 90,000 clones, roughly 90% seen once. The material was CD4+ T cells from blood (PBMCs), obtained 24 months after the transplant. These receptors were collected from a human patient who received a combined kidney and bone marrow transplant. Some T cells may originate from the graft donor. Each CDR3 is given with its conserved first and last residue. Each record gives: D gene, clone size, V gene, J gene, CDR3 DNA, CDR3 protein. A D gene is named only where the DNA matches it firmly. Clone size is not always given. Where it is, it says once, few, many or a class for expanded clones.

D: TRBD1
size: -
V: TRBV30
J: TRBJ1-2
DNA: TGTGCCTGGAGTCCCGGGACAGGGCCATCTGGCTACACCTTC
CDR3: CAWSPGTGPSGYTF

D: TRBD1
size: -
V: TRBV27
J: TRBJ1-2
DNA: TGTGCCAGCGTTGCCCTAGGACAGGCAGGTTCGTGGGGTGGCTACACCTTC
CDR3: CASVALGQAGSWGGYTF

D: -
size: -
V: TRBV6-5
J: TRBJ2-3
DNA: TGTGCCAGCAGTTACTCCGACAGCCGCACAGATACGCAGTATTTT
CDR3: CASSYSDSRTDTQYF

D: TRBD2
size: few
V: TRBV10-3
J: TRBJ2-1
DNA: TGTGCCATCAGGGGAGGGGAAAGGCATGAGCAGTTCTTC
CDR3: CAIRGGERHEQFF

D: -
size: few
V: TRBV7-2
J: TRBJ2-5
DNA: TGTGCCAGCAGCTTGACAGAAGAGACCCAGTACTTC
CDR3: CASSLTEETQYF

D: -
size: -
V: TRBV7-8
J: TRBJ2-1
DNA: TGTGCCAGCAGCTTAGGACACCTCTCCTACAATGAGCAGTTCTTC
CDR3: CASSLGHLSYNEQFF

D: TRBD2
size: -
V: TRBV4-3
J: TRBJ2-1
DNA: TGCGCCAGCAGCCAAGACTCAGCGGGGGCCTTCCGGGAGCAGTTCTTC
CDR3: CASSQDSAGAFREQFF

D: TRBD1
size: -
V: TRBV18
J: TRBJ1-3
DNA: TGTGCCAGCTCACCACCGACAGGGCGGCCTGGAAACACCATATATTTT
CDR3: CASSPPTGRPGNTIYF

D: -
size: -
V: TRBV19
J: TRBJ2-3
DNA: TGTGCCAGTAGTCTGAGAAGTACGCAGTATTTT
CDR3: CASSLRSTQYF

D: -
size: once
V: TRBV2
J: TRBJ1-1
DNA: TGTGCCAGCGGTTCGACAGTGAACACTGAAGCTTTCTTT
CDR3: CASGSTVNTEAFF

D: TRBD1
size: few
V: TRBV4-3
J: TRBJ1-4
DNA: TGCGCCAGCAGCCAAGAATTGCCCAGGACAGGGGTTATAACCTACAATGAAAAACTGTTTTTT
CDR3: CASSQELPRTGVITYNEKLFF

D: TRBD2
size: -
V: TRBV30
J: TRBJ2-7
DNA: TGTGCCTGGAGCGCCGGGGGGGAGAAGTACTTC
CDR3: CAWSAGGEKYF

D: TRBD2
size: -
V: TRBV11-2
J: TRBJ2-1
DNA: TGTGCCAGCAGCCCTTTAGCTAGCGGGATAGGTGAGCAGTTCTTC
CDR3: CASSPLASGIGEQFF

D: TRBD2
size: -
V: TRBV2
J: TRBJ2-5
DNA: TGTGCCAGCAGGACTAGCGGGGGAGAGACCCAGTACTTC
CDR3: CASRTSGGETQYF

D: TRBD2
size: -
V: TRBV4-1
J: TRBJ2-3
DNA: TGCGCCAGCAGCCAAAGGACTAGCGGTTACACAGATACGCAGTATTTT
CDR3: CASSQRTSGYTDTQYF

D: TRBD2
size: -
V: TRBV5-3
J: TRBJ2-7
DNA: TGTGCCAGCACCAAAGACCTGAGAGCTAGCGGGAGTTACGAGCAGTACTTC
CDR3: CASTKDLRASGSYEQYF

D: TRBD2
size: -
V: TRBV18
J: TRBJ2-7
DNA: TGTGCCAGCTCATCTCCGGGACTAGGGGTCTACGAGCAGTACTTC
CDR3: CASSSPGLGVYEQYF

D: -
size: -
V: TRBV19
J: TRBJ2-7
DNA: TGTGCCAGTAGTATCGCGCAGGGGTATAACGAGCAGTACTTC
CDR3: CASSIAQGYNEQYF

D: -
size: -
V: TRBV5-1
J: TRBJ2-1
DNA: TGCGCCAGCAGCTTGGTTTACGGGAGAGTCTCCTACAATGAGCAGTTCTTC
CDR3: CASSLVYGRVSYNEQFF

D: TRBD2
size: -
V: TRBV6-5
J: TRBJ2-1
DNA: TGTGCCAGCAGTTACAGACTAGCGGGGGGGGGTCAGTTCTTC
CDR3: CASSYRLAGGGQFF

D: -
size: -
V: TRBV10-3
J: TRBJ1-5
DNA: TGTGCCATCGGGCCAGGGGATAATGTCGGCAATCGGCCCCAGCATTTT
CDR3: CAIGPGDNVGNRPQHF

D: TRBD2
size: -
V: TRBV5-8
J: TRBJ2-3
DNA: TGTGCCAGCAGTTTCCTAGCGGGGGGGACAGATACGCAGTATTTT
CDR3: CASSFLAGGTDTQYF

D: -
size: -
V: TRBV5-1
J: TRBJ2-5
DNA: TGCGCCAGCAGCCCCTTGGGAGGGGGAGAGACCCAGTACTTC
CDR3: CASSPLGGGETQYF

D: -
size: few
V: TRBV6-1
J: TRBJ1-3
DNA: TGTGCCAGTCAGGGGCCTGGGGGAAACACCATATATTTT
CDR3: CASQGPGGNTIYF

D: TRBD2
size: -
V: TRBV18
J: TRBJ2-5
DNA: TGTGCCAGCTCACCCGGGACTAGGAGGGAGACCCAGTACTTC
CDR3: CASSPGTRRETQYF

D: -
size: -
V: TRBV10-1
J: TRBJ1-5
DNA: TGCGCCAGCAGTGAGTCAAGCGGGGGAGATGGCAATCAGCCCCAGCATTTT
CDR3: CASSESSGGDGNQPQHF

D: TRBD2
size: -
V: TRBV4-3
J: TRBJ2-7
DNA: TGCGCCAGCAGCCGAAAGGGCGGGAGAGAATCCGAGCAGTACTTC
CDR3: CASSRKGGRESEQYF

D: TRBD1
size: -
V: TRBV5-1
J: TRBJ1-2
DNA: TGCGCCAGCAGCTTGTCCCGGGACAGGGGCGGCTATGGCTACACCTTC
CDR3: CASSLSRDRGGYGYTF

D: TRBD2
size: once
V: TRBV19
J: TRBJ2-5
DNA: TGTGCCAGTACACCCAGGGCCTTAGCGGGAGCCCAGTACTTC
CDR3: CASTPRALAGAQYF

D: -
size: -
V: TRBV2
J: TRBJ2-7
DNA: TGTGCCAGCAACCGACATTACGAGCAGTACTTC
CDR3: CASNRHYEQYF

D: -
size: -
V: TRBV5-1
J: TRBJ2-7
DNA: TGCGCCAGCAGCTTTCCGCGTTTGGGGAGCGAGCAGTACTTC
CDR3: CASSFPRLGSEQYF

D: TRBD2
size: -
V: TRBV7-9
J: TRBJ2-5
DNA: TGTGCCAGCAGCTCTAGGGCGGGAGGGCCGCTAACCCAAGAGACCCAGTACTTC
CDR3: CASSSRAGGPLTQETQYF

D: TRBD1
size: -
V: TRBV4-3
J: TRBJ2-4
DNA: TGCGCCAGCAGCCCGCGAGGGGCAGGGGGTACCAAAAACATTCAGTACTTC
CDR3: CASSPRGAGGTKNIQYF

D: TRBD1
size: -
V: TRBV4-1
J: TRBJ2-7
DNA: TGCGCCAGCAGCCAAGATATTCAGGACAGGGATGGCCACGAGCAGTACTTC
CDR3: CASSQDIQDRDGHEQYF

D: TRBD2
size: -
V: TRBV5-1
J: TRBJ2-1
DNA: TGCGCCAGCAGTCCCACCTCTAGCGGGGAGGGGAATGAGCAGTTCTTC
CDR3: CASSPTSSGEGNEQFF

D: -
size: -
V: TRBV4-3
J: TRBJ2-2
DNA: TGCGCCAGCAGCCAAGATAGGTCTGTCGGAGGCCGTACCGGGGAGCTGTTTTTT
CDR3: CASSQDRSVGGRTGELFF

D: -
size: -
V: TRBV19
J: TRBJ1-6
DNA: TGTGCCAGCAGGGGCAACCATAATTCACCCCTCCACTTT
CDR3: CASRGNHNSPLHF

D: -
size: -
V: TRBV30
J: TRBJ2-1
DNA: TGTGCCTGGAGTGTTGGGCTTCACAATGAGCAGTTCTTC
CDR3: CAWSVGLHNEQFF

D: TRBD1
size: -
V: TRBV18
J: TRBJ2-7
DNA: TGTGCCAGCTCACCTGTCGGACAGGGGTACCACGAGCAGTACTTC
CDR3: CASSPVGQGYHEQYF

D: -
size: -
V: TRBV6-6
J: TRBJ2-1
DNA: TGTGCCAGCAGTTACGGTAGCGGCACGTACTACAATGAGCAGTTCTTC
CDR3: CASSYGSGTYYNEQFF

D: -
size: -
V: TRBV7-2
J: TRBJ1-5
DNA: TGTGCCAGCAGCTTAGTCGGGGTTTATAGCAATCAGCCCCAGCATTTT
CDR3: CASSLVGVYSNQPQHF

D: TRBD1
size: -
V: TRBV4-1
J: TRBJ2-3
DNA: TGCGCCAGCAGCCCCCTCAGGGGGCAAGGAGATACGCAGTATTTT
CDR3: CASSPLRGQGDTQYF

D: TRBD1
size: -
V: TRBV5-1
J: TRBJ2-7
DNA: TGCGCCAGCAGCTTAAGACAGGGGGCGCGGGGCAGCGAGCAGTACTTC
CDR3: CASSLRQGARGSEQYF

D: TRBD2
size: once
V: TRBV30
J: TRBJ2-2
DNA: TGTGCCTGGAGTCGGACTAGCGGGCGCACCGGGGAGCTGTTTTTT
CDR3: CAWSRTSGRTGELFF

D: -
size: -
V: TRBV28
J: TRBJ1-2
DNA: TGTGCCAGCAGAATATCAGAATCCTTAAACTATGGCTACACCTTC
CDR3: CASRISESLNYGYTF

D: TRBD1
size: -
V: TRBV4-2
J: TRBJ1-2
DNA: TGTGCCAGCAGCCAAGTCGGACAGGAGGAGAACTATGGCTACACCTTC
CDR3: CASSQVGQEENYGYTF

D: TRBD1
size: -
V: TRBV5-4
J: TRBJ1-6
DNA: TGTGCCAGCAGCACGACAGGGGACGGGAGCTCCCCCCTCCACTTT
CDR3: CASSTTGDGSSPLHF

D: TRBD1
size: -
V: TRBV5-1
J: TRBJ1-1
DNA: TGCGCCAGCAGCCTAATGGACAGGGGTGGTGAGACTGAAGCTTTCTTT
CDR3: CASSLMDRGGETEAFF

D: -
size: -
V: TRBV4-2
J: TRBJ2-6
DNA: TGTGCCAGCAGCCAGAAGAACCCCAGCTCTGGGGCCAACGTCCTGACTTTC
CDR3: CASSQKNPSSGANVLTF

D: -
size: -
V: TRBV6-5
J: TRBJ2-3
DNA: TGTGCCAGCAGTAAGTCGGACAGAAGGACAGATACGCAGTATTTT
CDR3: CASSKSDRRTDTQYF

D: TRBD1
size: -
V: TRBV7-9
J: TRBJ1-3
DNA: TGTGCCAGCAGCTTACGGGGACAGGGGTTCGCTGGAAACACCATATATTTT
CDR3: CASSLRGQGFAGNTIYF

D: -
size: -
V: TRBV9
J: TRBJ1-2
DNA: TGTGCCAGCAGCCCGGAGGAATCTGGCTACACCTTC
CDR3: CASSPEESGYTF

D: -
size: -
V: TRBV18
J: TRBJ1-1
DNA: TGTGCCAGCTCACCAGCGAGCCAGGCGAACACTGAAGCTTTCTTT
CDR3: CASSPASQANTEAFF

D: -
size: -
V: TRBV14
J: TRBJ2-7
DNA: TGTGCCAGCAGCTCCTCCCGGTTGAGTGAGCAGTACTTC
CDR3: CASSSSRLSEQYF

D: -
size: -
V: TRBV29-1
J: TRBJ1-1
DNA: TGCAGCGTTGGTGGGCAGGACACTGAAGCTTTCTTT
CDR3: CSVGGQDTEAFF

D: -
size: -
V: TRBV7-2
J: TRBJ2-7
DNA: TGTGCCAGCAGCTTGACAGCCGGTTCCTACGAGCAGTACTTC
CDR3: CASSLTAGSYEQYF

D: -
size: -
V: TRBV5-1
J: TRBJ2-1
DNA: TGCGCCAGCAGCTTGGTTCAGGGGCACCCCTACAATGAGCAGTTCTTC
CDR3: CASSLVQGHPYNEQFF

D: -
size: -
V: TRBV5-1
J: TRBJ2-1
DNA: TGCGCCAGCAGCCCTACTAGAAATGCCGGGGATGAGCAGTTCTTC
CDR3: CASSPTRNAGDEQFF